A single sample is the source of the 11 T cell receptor beta chains below, sequenced in a study of blood T cells in healthy people across ages. A J-beta primer mix and a sample-barcoded 5' primer were used in a second PCR of roughly 7 to 12 cycles. From the 5' RACE reads, TCRdb called clonotypes with MiXCR, one entry per CDR3 protein. The repertoire holds 650,000 to 800,000 distinct CDR3 sequences, with around 42% as singletons. Source material: blood. The receptors were sampled from a man aged 55 to 69 in good health.

J is TRBJ2-5 and V is TRBV29-1; D tentatively fits TRBD1 or TRBD2 (5 bases each). V lost 4 bases and J lost 11, with 23 bases in between. The CDR3 contains 14 residues. CDR1 SQVTM and CDR2 ANQGSEA come from the germline V gene. The CDR3 DNA sequence: TGCAGCGTTGCTCAGGGCTCAGAGGGAAATGAGCAGTACTTC. This translates into CSVAQGSEGNEQYF.

The J gene is TRBJ2-7, the V gene TRBV6-2 or TRBV6-3, with a weak D call TRBD2 (6 bases). This CDR3 comprises 12 residues. V lost 5 bases, J lost 3 bases, and 8 bases lay in between. Germline lookup yields CDR1 MNHEY and CDR2 SVGEGT. CDR3 protein: CASSRGFYEQYF. CDR3 in DNA: TGTGCCAGCAGTCGGGGGTTCTACGAGCAGTACTTC.

The chain employs TRBV20-1 and TRBJ1-1, with D unclear. Per the germline V gene, CDR1 is DFQATT and CDR2 is SNEGSKA (reference sequence). V was trimmed by 3 bases and J by 4 bases, leaving 6 bases between them. The CDR3 has 11 amino acids. CDR3 DNA sequence: TGCAGTGCTAGCCAGTCCACTGAAGCTTTCTTT. Translating gives CSASQSTEAFF.

The chain is built from TRBV4-3 and TRBJ1-1; the D is unclear. This CDR3 region has 15 residues. V lost 0 bases and J lost 0, with 8 bases in between. CDR1 LGHNA and CDR2 YSLEER come from the germline V gene. This CDR3 reads CASSQDIGMNTEAFF. For the CDR3, the DNA is TGCGCCAGCAGCCAAGATATCGGGATGAACACTGAAGCTTTCTTT.

The chain joins TRBV12-3 or TRBV12-4 to TRBJ2-2, with TRBD1 matching over 9 bases. This CDR3 contains 14 residues. J lost 5 bases, V lost 4 bases, and 2 bases had no gene match. The CDR3 sequence is CASSWTGETGELFF. The CDR3 region has the DNA TGTGCCAGCAGTTGGACAGGGGAGACCGGGGAGCTGTTTTTT.

V is TRBV29-1 and J is TRBJ1-2; 8 bases are a match to TRBD1. Germline V CDR1 and CDR2: SQVTM, ANQGSEA. Unmatched junction bases numbered 10, after V lost 4 bases and J lost 3 bases. The CDR3 consists of 15 residues. The CDR3 region is CSVGSAGGKDYGYTF. CDR3 nucleotides: TGCAGCGTTGGGTCCGCAGGGGGCAAAGACTATGGCTACACCTTC.

This clonotype came up a few times. The chain carries TRBV12-5 and TRBJ2-5; 7 bases line up with TRBD1. Germline CDR1 is LGHNT and CDR2 is FRNRAP. The CDR3 has 16 amino acids. With 2 bases clipped from V and 4 bases from J, the junction kept 10 bases outside the gene matches. CDR3 in DNA: TGTGCTAGTGGTTTGAGAAGGGGGCTTAGTAGAGAGACCCAGTACTTC. This sequence encodes CASGLRRGLSRETQYF.

Concerning this clonotype: One junction end does not reproduce the germline sequence, and a read error may be involved. The rearrangement joins TRBV7-6 to TRBJ2-7, with unresolved D. Germline V gene lookup returns CDR1 SGHVS and CDR2 FNYEAQ. The CDR3 is 19 amino acids. The CDR3 region is CASSLVPVELASSSYVQYF. As DNA, the CDR3 is TGTGCCAGCAGCTTAGTACCAGTCGAACTCGCCTCAAGCTCCTACGTGCAGTACTTC. The full variable domain, rest sourced from reference TRBV7-6 and TRBJ2-7, is GAGVSQSPRYKVTKRGQDVALRCDPISGHVSLYWYRQALGQGPEFLTYFNYEAQQDKSGLPNDRFSAERPEGSISTLTIQRTEQRDSAMYRCASSLVPVELASSSYVQYFGPGTRLTVT.

This clonotype was counted a few times. The chain recombines TRBV12-3 or TRBV12-4 with TRBJ1-1, with 8 nucleotides matching TRBD1. V gave up 5 bases and J gave up 6 bases; unmatched junction bases: 8. The CDR3 runs 14 residues. Here the CDR3 DNA reads TGTGCCAGCAGTCTACTCCAGACAGGGGCTGAAGCTTTCTTT. Protein: CASSLLQTGAEAFF.

CDR3 coding DNA: TGTGCCAGCAGTGGAATTTCACTAGCGGGGGCCTACACAGATACGCAGTATTTT. Translating gives CASSGISLAGAYTDTQYF. This rearrangement joins TRBV25-1 to TRBJ2-3, with 11 nucleotides matching TRBD2. The germline gives CDR1 MGHDK, CDR2 SYGVNS. This CDR3 has 18 residues. The junction had 11 bases not matched to a gene; V was cut back by 4 bases and J by 2 bases.

V usage is TRBV29-1 and J usage is TRBJ2-7; TRBD1 might be the D (6 bases). Germline V gene sequence: CDR1 SQVTM, CDR2 ANQGSEA. V was shortened by 6 bases and J by 6 bases, with 12 bases between the two germline ends. This CDR3 comprises 11 residues. CDR3 sequence (DNA): TGCAGCGTATTACAGGGTATCGAGCAGTACTTC. This codes for CSVLQGIEQYF.